Listed here are 12 T cell receptor beta chains from one sample, sequenced in a study of blood T cell repertoires in COVID-19. Profiling relied on immunoSEQ multiplex PCR, and the TCRdb table lists in-frame clones only, not all of them. The sample consists of 370,000 or so clones, approximately 80% of them appearing once. Sequenced material: peripheral blood. Source of these receptors: a human donor with acute or convalescent COVID-19. The donor label of this sample is uncertain.

The sample holds one count of this clone. The V and J genes are TRBV30 and TRBJ1-2, with D unresolved. The CDR3 has 13 amino acids. The germline V gene has CDR1 GTSNPN and CDR2 SVGIG (reference sequence). V lost 2 bases, J lost 1 base, and 8 bases lay in between. Written as DNA, the CDR3 is TGTGCCTGGAGTAAAGGAGTTAACTATGGCTACACCTTC. Translating it yields CAWSKGVNYGYTF.

The chain joins TRBV7-2 to TRBJ1-5; no definite D call. The CDR3 runs to 13 residues. Trimming shortened V by 1 base and J by 6 bases, and 7 bases separated the two germline ends. Looked up from germline, CDR1 is SGHTA and CDR2 is FQGNSA. CDR3 in amino acids: CASSLDAGQPQHF. As DNA, the CDR3 is TGTGCCAGCAGCTTAGACGCGGGTCAGCCCCAGCATTTT. The entire variable domain, with the rest obtained from reference TRBV7-2 and TRBJ1-5, is as follows: GAGVSQSPSNKVTEKGKDVELRCDPISGHTALYWYRQSLGQGLEFLIYFQGNSAPDKSGLPSDRFSAERTGGSVSTLTIQRTQQEDSAVYLCASSLDAGQPQHFGDGTRLSIL.

A word on this clone: A read error may produce the germline difference seen at one junction end. The rearrangement uses TRBV28 and TRBJ1-2; D gene ambiguous. CDR1 and CDR2 (germline): MDHEN, SYDVKM. This CDR3 is 17 amino acids long. Written as DNA, the CDR3 is TGTGCCAGCAGCTTATCCACTCGAGAGGGTATAGACTATGGCTACACCTTC. Its protein product is CASSLSTREGIDYGYTF.

The rearrangement uses TRBV11-3 and TRBJ2-3; the D gene is possibly TRBD1 (6 bases). Germline loops: CDR1 SGHNT, CDR2 YENEEA. The CDR3 extends over 14 amino acids. V shed 0 bases and J shed 5 bases, with 9 bases lying between them. The CDR3 DNA follows: TGTGCCAGCAGCTTAGAAGGGGGTATAGATACGCAGTATTTT. Translation gives CASSLEGGIDTQYF.

This chain uses TRBV6-5 with TRBJ1-5, with 8 bases matching TRBD1. The length of the CDR3 is 14 residues. The trim removed 7 bases at V and 2 bases at J, leaving 4 bases unmatched. CDR1 is MNHEY, CDR2 SVGAGI, per germline. The CDR3 region is CASKKDRGNQPQHF. CDR3 DNA sequence: TGTGCCAGCAAGAAGGACAGGGGCAATCAGCCCCAGCATTTT.

The chain couples TRBV4-1 to TRBJ1-2; maybe TRBD1 (6 bases). The ends were cut back, 1 base at V and 8 bases at J, with 14 bases in the middle. The length of the CDR3 is 14 residues. Germline CDR1 MGHRA, CDR2 YSYEKL. CDR3 sequence: CASSQGDIRSGYTF. The DNA of the CDR3 is TGCGCCAGCAGCCAAGGGGACATCCGGTCGGGCTACACCTTC.

This clone was observed a handful of times. The V and J genes are TRBV5-1 and TRBJ1-2; 8 nucleotides agree with TRBD1. CDR3 length equals 15 residues. Germline V gene sequence: CDR1 SGHRS, CDR2 YFSETQ. J lost 8 bases, V lost 4 bases, and 13 bases had no gene match. In nucleotides, the CDR3 is TGCGCCAGCAGCCTGAGTCCCGGGACAGGCTGGGGCTACACCTTC. Translation gives CASSLSPGTGWGYTF. The full variable domain, rest sourced from reference TRBV5-1 and TRBJ1-2, is KAGVTQTPRYLIKTRGQQVTLSCSPISGHRSVSWYQQTPGQGLQFLFEYFSETQRNKGNFPGRFSGRQFSNSRSEMNVSTLELGDSALYLCASSLSPGTGWGYTFGSGTRLTVV.

This chain links TRBV28 with TRBJ2-2; D gene unclear. The CDR3 spans 14 residues. With 5 bases removed from V and 6 bases from J, the gap between germline ends came to 13 bases. The germline CDR1 and CDR2 sequences are MDHEN and SYDVKM. DNA of the CDR3: TGTGCCAGCAGTACCCCGGGTGCCGCCGGGGAGCTGTTTTTT. Translation: CASSTPGAAGELFF.

The rearrangement uses TRBV7-9 and TRBJ1-2, with D maybe TRBD1 (5 bases). V dropped 3 bases and J dropped 2 bases, with 10 bases sitting between them. Germline CDR1 is SEHNR and CDR2 is FQNEAQ (reference sequence). CDR3 length: 14 amino acids. The DNA of the CDR3 is TGTGCCAGCAGCTTTAGCAGGGCGAACTATGGCTACACCTTC. It encodes CASSFSRANYGYTF.

The chain couples TRBV30 to TRBJ2-2; possibly TRBD2 for D (5 bases). Germline V gives CDR1 GTSNPN, CDR2 SVGIG (reference sequence). There are 13 residues in the CDR3. The germline V and J ends were trimmed by 3 bases and 7 bases, with 12 bases remaining between them. This CDR3 is CAWRGELVGELFF. In DNA form, the CDR3 reads TGTGCCTGGAGAGGAGAACTAGTCGGGGAGCTGTTTTTT.

The chain is built from TRBV4-2 and TRBJ2-1; tentatively, D is TRBD2 (6 bases). V shed 1 base and J shed 1 base, with 11 bases lying between them. The CDR3 runs to 16 residues. Germline CDR1 reads LGHNA; CDR2 reads YNFKEQ. The CDR3 DNA reads TGTGCCAGCAGCCAAGCGGCTAGCGAATCCTACAATGAGCAGTTCTTC. This gives the protein CASSQAASESYNEQFF.

The chain uses TRBV6-6 and TRBJ1-5; 7 positions agree with TRBD1. The germline gives CDR1 MNHNY, CDR2 SVGAGI (reference sequence). The CDR3 length is 15 residues. The junction had 5 bases not matched to a gene; V was cut back by 5 bases and J by 1 base. Written as DNA, the CDR3 is TGTGCCAGCAGTGACAGGGCGTTGAGCAATCAGCCCCAGCATTTT. Translation: CASSDRALSNQPQHF.